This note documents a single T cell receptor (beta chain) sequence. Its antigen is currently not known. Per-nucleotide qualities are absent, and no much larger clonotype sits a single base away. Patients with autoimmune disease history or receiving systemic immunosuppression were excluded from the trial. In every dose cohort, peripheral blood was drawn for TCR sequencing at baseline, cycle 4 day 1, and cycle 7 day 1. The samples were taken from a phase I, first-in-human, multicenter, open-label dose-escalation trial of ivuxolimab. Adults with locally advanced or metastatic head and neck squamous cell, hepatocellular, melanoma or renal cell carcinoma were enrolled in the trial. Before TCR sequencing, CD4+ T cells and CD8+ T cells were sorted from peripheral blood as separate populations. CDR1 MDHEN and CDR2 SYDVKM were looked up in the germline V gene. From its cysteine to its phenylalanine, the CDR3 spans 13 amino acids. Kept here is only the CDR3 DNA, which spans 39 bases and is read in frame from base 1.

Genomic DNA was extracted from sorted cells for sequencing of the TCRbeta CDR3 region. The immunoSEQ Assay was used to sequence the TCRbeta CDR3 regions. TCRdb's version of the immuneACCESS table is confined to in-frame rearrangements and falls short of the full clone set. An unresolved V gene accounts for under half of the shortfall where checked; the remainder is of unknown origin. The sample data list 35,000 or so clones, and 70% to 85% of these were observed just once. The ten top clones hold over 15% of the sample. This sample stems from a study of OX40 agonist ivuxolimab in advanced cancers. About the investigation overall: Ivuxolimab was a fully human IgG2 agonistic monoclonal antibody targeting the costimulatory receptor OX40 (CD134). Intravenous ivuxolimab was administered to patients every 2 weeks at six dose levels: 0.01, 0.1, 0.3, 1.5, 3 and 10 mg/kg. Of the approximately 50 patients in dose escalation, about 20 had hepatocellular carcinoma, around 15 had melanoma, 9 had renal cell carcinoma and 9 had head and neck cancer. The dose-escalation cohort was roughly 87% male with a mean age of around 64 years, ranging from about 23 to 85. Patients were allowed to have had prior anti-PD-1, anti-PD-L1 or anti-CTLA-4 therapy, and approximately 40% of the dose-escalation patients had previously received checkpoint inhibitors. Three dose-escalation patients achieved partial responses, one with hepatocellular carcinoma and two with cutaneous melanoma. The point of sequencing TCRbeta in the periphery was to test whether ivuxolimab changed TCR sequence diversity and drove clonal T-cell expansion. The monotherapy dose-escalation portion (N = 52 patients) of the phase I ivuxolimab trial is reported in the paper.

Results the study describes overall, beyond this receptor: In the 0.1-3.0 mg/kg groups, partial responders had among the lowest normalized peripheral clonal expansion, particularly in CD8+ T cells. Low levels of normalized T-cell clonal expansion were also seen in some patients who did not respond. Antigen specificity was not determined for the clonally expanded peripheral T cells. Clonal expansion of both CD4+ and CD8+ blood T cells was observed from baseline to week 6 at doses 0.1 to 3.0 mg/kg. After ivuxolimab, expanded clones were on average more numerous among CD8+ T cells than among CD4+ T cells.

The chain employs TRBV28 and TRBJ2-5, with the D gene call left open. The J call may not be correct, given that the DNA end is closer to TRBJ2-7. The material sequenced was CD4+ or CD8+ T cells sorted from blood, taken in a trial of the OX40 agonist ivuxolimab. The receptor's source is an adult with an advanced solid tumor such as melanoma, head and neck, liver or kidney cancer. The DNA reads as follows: TGTGCCAGCAGTGATCACGGATCCTACGAGCAGTACTTC. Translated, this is CASSDHGSYEQYF.